This T cell receptor beta chain was identified during a study of blood T cell repertoires in COVID-19. In the study overall: Whether acute or convalescent, the COVID-19 samples came from the United States, Italy and Spain. PBMCs, B-cell-depleted T cells, or T cells were the source of the cDNA or gDNA that made up the material.

Germline loops: CDR1 LNHDA, CDR2 SQIVND (reference sequence). This CDR3 is built from 15 residues. Trimming took 3 bases from V and 9 from J, leaving 18 bases between them. Original handling: Counts of nucleated cells, estimated from reference gene primer amplification, were obtained. This table comes from immunoSEQ multiplex PCR, and its TCRdb copy is limited to in-frame clones, with some not included. D and trimming come from the DNA, and the V and J calls and clone size come from that table. The table shows approximately 93,000 clones, with 60% to 85% occurring only once. This clone was detected only once.

The TCR comes from a woman older than 75 with acute or convalescent COVID-19. The chain uses TRBV19 and TRBJ2-1, with D tentatively TRBD2 (5 bases). Sequenced material: peripheral blood. CDR3 sequence (DNA): TGTGCCAGTAGTATGATAAGCGGTGTATGGAGTGAGCAGTTCTTC. It yields the protein CASSMISGVWSEQFF.